These T cell receptor beta chains were read from a single sample in a study of blood T cell repertoires in COVID-19. Assay used: immunoSEQ multiplex PCR; TCRdb lists only in-frame clones, some missing. The repertoire holds about 270,000 clones, with 88% as singletons. The sequenced material came from PBMCs or T cells enriched from blood (not recorded which). The receptors derive from a woman between 50 and 59 years old who had recovered from COVID-19. Each CDR3 is given with its conserved first and last residue. Each record gives: V gene, D gene, J gene, clone size, CDR3 protein. A D gene is named only where the DNA matches it firmly. Clone size, where shown, is once, few, many, or a class for clones that have expanded.

>TRBV24-1|TRBD1|TRBJ2-3|.
CATSETGGNTDTQYF
>TRBV13|TRBD1|TRBJ1-5|.
CASSSPGQAQHF
>TRBV21-1|.|TRBJ1-2|.
CASSKSDREEYGYTF
>TRBV20-1|TRBD1|TRBJ2-7|.
CSHSATGTAAEQYF
>TRBV18|TRBD2|TRBJ2-3|.
CASSPTSGSADTQYF
>TRBV27|.|TRBJ1-1|.
CASSPNRVHDEAFF
>TRBV19|TRBD2|TRBJ2-1|.
CASSIRGLDNEQFF
>TRBV5-1|.|TRBJ1-1|once
CASSWIGGDTEAFF
>TRBV25-1|.|TRBJ1-4|once
CASSPSVATNEKLFF
>TRBV3-1/TRBV3-2|.|TRBJ1-5|.
CASSQEEGSNQPQHF
>TRBV2|.|TRBJ2-7|.
CASRNRGSPYEQYF
>TRBV7-3|.|TRBJ2-2|.
CASSLFTPANTGELFF
>TRBV7-3|TRBD2|TRBJ2-1|.
CASSVAGGYNEQFF
>TRBV30|TRBD1|TRBJ1-4|.
CAWSVQKKGAEKLFF
>TRBV5-6|TRBD1|TRBJ1-2|.
CASSLGGQGLGYTF
>TRBV4-3|.|TRBJ2-1|.
CASGGQTYNEQFF